Listed below are T cell receptor beta chains from one sample, sequenced in a study of T cell repertoires in aging, cancer and after chemotherapy. TCRdb processed the multiplex PCR reads anew with MiXCR; each CDR3 protein has one entry. The sample records a few thousand distinct CDR3 sequences, 58% being singletons. The sequencing sample was made of blood. These receptors all stem from a human donor with a solid tumor. The CDR3 runs from the conserved cysteine through the conserved F or W. A D gene is named only where the DNA matches it firmly. Clone size, where shown, is once, few, many, or a class for clones that have expanded.

cdr3_aa | cdr3_nt | v_call | d_call | j_call | cdr3_length | clone_size
CASSVLHVSNQPQHF | TGTGCCAGCAGCGTTCTACACGTTAGCAATCAGCCCCAGCATTTT | TRBV12-1 | NA | TRBJ1-5 | 15 | NA
CSVGVPAGQYNEQFF | TGCAGCGTTGGGGTCCCAGCGGGTCAATACAATGAGCAGTTCTTC | TRBV29-1 | NA | TRBJ2-1 | 15 | NA
CASSGGSEGSPLHF | TGTGCCAGTAGTGGGGGCTCCGAGGGTTCACCCCTCCACTTT | TRBV19 | NA | TRBJ1-6 | 14 | NA
CASSPFTQTTGELFF | TGTGCCAGCTCACCTTTTACACAAACCACCGGGGAGCTGTTTTTT | TRBV18 | NA | TRBJ2-2 | 15 | NA
CASSPTSGGNTGELFF | TGTGCCAGCAGCCCTACTAGCGGGGGGAACACCGGGGAGCTGTTTTTT | TRBV7-2 | TRBD2 | TRBJ2-2 | 16 | few
CASSIDSGRNIQYF | TGTGCCAGTAGTATAGATTCCGGGAGGAACATTCAGTACTTC | TRBV19 | TRBD2 | TRBJ2-4 | 14 | NA
CASSSSGTPFEGEKLFF | TGTGCCAGCAGTTCCTCCGGGACGCCATTCGAGGGTGAAAAACTGTTTTTT | TRBV27 | NA | TRBJ1-4 | 17 | NA
CASYSNAGYGYTF | TGTGCCAGCTATAGTAACGCAGGTTATGGCTACACCTTC | TRBV13 | NA | TRBJ1-2 | 13 | NA
CASSKTGVSSDEQYF | TGTGCCAGCAGCAAGACAGGGGTGAGTAGCGACGAGCAGTACTTC | TRBV7-9 | TRBD1 | TRBJ2-7 | 15 | NA
CASTEGGTSTDTQYF | TGTGCCAGCACCGAAGGGGGAACTAGCACAGATACGCAGTATTTT | TRBV12-3/TRBV12-4 | NA | TRBJ2-3 | 15 | NA
CASSQDYRQGYTEAFF | TGTGCCAGCAGCCAAGATTATCGCCAGGGTTACACTGAAGCTTTCTTT | TRBV4-3 | NA | TRBJ1-1 | 16 | NA
CATSRDVGYNEQFF | TGTGCCACCAGCAGAGATGTAGGTTACAATGAGCAGTTCTTC | TRBV15 | NA | TRBJ2-1 | 14 | few
CASTIRPGQGSGGYTF | TGTGCCAGCACCATAAGACCGGGACAGGGTTCTGGTGGCTACACCTTC | TRBV6-5 | TRBD1 | TRBJ1-2 | 16 | few
CASSKVAPTDTQYF | TGTGCCAGCAGTAAAGTAGCGCCCACAGATACGCAGTATTTT | TRBV6-6 | NA | TRBJ2-3 | 14 | few
CASSPQGRDTEAFF | TGTGCCAGCTCACCACAGGGACGGGACACTGAAGCTTTCTTT | TRBV18 | NA | TRBJ1-1 | 14 | few
CASSISYEQYF | TGTGCCAGCAGCATCAGCTACGAGCAGTACTTC | TRBV5-5 | NA | TRBJ2-7 | 11 | NA
CASSLVIRGTEAFF | TGTGCCAGCAGCTTGGTAATACGGGGTACTGAAGCTTTCTTT | TRBV7-2 | NA | TRBJ1-1 | 14 | few
CASSRDSSSGANVLTF | TGCGCCAGCAGCCGGGACTCCAGCTCTGGGGCCAACGTCCTGACTTTC | TRBV4-2 | NA | TRBJ2-6 | 16 | NA
CASSLQGLYGQGPEAFF | TGTGCCAGCAGCTTACAAGGGCTCTATGGACAGGGGCCTGAAGCTTTCTTT | TRBV7-9 | TRBD1 | TRBJ1-1 | 17 | once
CASQGGGLYNEQFF | TGTGCCAGCCAGGGGGGGGGCCTCTACAATGAGCAGTTCTTC | TRBV7-2 | NA | TRBJ2-1 | 14 | NA
CASSYTIDTDTQYF | TGTGCCAGCAGTTACACAATCGACACAGATACGCAGTATTTT | TRBV6-5 | NA | TRBJ2-3 | 14 | NA
CASSFGEGTVGQFF | TGTGCCAGCAGCTTCGGGGAGGGCACGGTGGGGCAGTTCTTC | TRBV7-9 | TRBD2 | TRBJ2-1 | 14 | once
CASLRAVNTEAFF | TGTGCCAGCCTAAGGGCCGTGAACACTGAAGCTTTCTTT | TRBV6-2/TRBV6-3 | NA | TRBJ1-1 | 13 | NA
CSVGVVEDTQYF | TGCAGCGTTGGGGTAGTAGAGGATACGCAGTATTTT | TRBV29-1 | NA | TRBJ2-3 | 12 | few
CASSFAPTGGSGNTIYF | TGTGCCAGCAGCTTCGCCCCCACAGGGGGCTCTGGAAACACCATATATTTT | TRBV7-2 | TRBD1 | TRBJ1-3 | 17 | NA
CASSGGLADEQYF | TGTGCCAGCAGTGGCGGACTAGCTGATGAGCAGTACTTC | TRBV6-5 | TRBD2 | TRBJ2-7 | 13 | NA
CASSLSQGTGEETQYF | TGTGCCAGCAGTTTATCCCAGGGGACTGGCGAAGAGACCCAGTACTTC | TRBV27 | NA | TRBJ2-5 | 16 | few
CASSFTSGRSNGGYTF | TGTGCCAGCAGCTTCACTTCCGGACGCTCAAACGGTGGCTACACCTTC | TRBV5-5 | NA | TRBJ1-2 | 16 | few
CSAGGVSEAFF | TGCAGTGCTGGGGGAGTCTCGGAAGCTTTCTTT | TRBV20-1 | NA | TRBJ1-1 | 11 | few
CASSTPLNQPQHF | TGTGCCAGTAGTACCCCCCTAAATCAGCCCCAGCATTTT | TRBV19 | NA | TRBJ1-5 | 13 | NA
CASSLEYSGDRLEKLFF | TGTGCCAGCAGTTTAGAATATTCGGGGGACAGGCTCGAAAAACTGTTTTTT | TRBV12-3/TRBV12-4 | TRBD1 | TRBJ1-4 | 17 | few
CSARDHGRGANTGELFF | TGCAGTGCTAGAGATCACGGGCGGGGGGCGAACACCGGGGAGCTGTTTTTT | TRBV20-1 | TRBD2 | TRBJ2-2 | 17 | few
CSATQGSNNSPLHF | TGCAGTGCTACTCAGGGGTCAAATAATTCACCCCTCCACTTT | TRBV20-1 | NA | TRBJ1-6 | 14 | NA
CASSPGVSTDTQYF | TGTGCCTCCTCCCCCGGGGTTAGCACAGATACGCAGTATTTT | TRBV24-1 | NA | TRBJ2-3 | 14 | once
CASSHRENTEAFF | TGTGCCAGCAGTCACAGGGAAAACACTGAAGCTTTCTTT | TRBV6-5 | NA | TRBJ1-1 | 13 | once
CASSATGATNEKLFF | TGTGCCAGCAGCGCAACAGGGGCAACTAATGAAAAACTGTTTTTT | TRBV7-2 | TRBD1 | TRBJ1-4 | 15 | NA
CSVESSGTDTQYF | TGCAGCGTTGAAAGTAGCGGTACAGATACGCAGTATTTT | TRBV29-1 | NA | TRBJ2-3 | 13 | NA
CASSPSEKGYYTF | TGCGCCAGCAGCCCTTCAGAAAAGGGGTACTACACCTTC | TRBV4-3 | NA | TRBJ1-2 | 13 | NA
CASSLGRSGMNTEAFF | TGTGCCAGCAGTTTAGGTCGTTCGGGGATGAACACTGAAGCTTTCTTT | TRBV12-3/TRBV12-4 | NA | TRBJ1-1 | 16 | NA
CASFWALGEISPLHF | TGTGCCAGCTTTTGGGCCCTGGGGGAAATTTCACCCCTCCACTTT | TRBV6-1 | NA | TRBJ1-6 | 15 | NA
CASSDRGDTGELFF | TGTGCCAGTAGTGACAGGGGCGACACCGGGGAGCTGTTTTTT | TRBV19 | TRBD1 | TRBJ2-2 | 14 | few
CASRAPTTNEKLFF | TGTGCCAGTAGGGCTCCCACAACTAATGAAAAACTGTTTTTT | TRBV19 | NA | TRBJ1-4 | 14 | NA
CASSPLDSGTYEQYF | TGTGCCAGCAGCCCTCTCGACAGCGGTACCTACGAGCAGTACTTC | TRBV7-2 | NA | TRBJ2-7 | 15 | NA
CASSYRDGETQYF | TGTGCCAGCAGTTACAGGGATGGAGAGACCCAGTACTTC | TRBV6-6 | NA | TRBJ2-5 | 13 | NA
CASSIWDSSGANVLTF | TGTGCCAGTAGTATATGGGACTCCTCTGGGGCCAACGTCCTGACTTTC | TRBV19 | NA | TRBJ2-6 | 16 | NA
CASSPPSGRGHADTQYF | TGTGCCAGCAGCCCACCCAGTGGCAGGGGACACGCAGATACGCAGTATTTT | TRBV7-2 | NA | TRBJ2-3 | 17 | NA
CASSRPLSEAFF | TGTGCCAGCAGCCGTCCGTTATCTGAAGCTTTCTTT | TRBV7-9 | NA | TRBJ1-1 | 12 | few
CATSDLPVRDRAYGYTF | TGTGCCACCAGTGATTTGCCAGTTAGGGACAGGGCCTATGGCTACACCTTC | TRBV10-2 | TRBD1 | TRBJ1-2 | 17 | NA
CASSLSAGTDTQYF | TGTGCCAGCAGTTTATCTGCAGGGACAGATACGCAGTATTTT | TRBV27 | NA | TRBJ2-3 | 14 | NA
CASSPRGWPDNEQFF | TGTGCCAGCAGCCCACGGGGGTGGCCCGACAATGAGCAGTTCTTC | TRBV7-2 | NA | TRBJ2-1 | 15 | NA
CATSDFQAGNTGELFF | TGTGCCACCAGTGATTTTCAAGCGGGAAACACCGGGGAGCTGTTTTTT | TRBV24-1 | TRBD2 | TRBJ2-2 | 16 | NA
CATSDFVSTNYGYTF | TGTGCCACCAGTGATTTCGTCAGTACTAACTATGGCTACACCTTC | TRBV24-1 | NA | TRBJ1-2 | 15 | few
CASSQDFLISGNTIYF | TGCGCCAGCAGCCAAGATTTCCTGATCTCTGGAAACACCATATATTTT | TRBV4-3 | NA | TRBJ1-3 | 16 | NA
CSVQAGEGPQHF | TGCAGCGTTCAGGCAGGCGAGGGTCCCCAGCATTTT | TRBV29-1 | NA | TRBJ1-5 | 12 | few
CASSLGFGIAPLHF | TGTGCCAGCAGTTTAGGATTCGGGATCGCACCCCTCCACTTT | TRBV12-3/TRBV12-4 | NA | TRBJ1-6 | 14 | NA
CSARGSPGYEQYF | TGCAGTGCCCGAGGTAGCCCAGGCTACGAGCAGTACTTC | TRBV20-1 | NA | TRBJ2-7 | 13 | NA
CAGQGGRGSGNTIYF | TGTGCCGGCCAGGGAGGCAGGGGATCTGGAAACACCATATATTTT | TRBV6-5 | NA | TRBJ1-3 | 15 | large
CSASGRGYNEQFF | TGCAGTGCTAGTGGCAGGGGCTACAATGAGCAGTTCTTC | TRBV20-1 | NA | TRBJ2-1 | 13 | few
CASSLGGRARSTDTQYF | TGTGCCAGCAGCTTGGGAGGGAGGGCCAGATCCACAGATACGCAGTATTTT | TRBV5-5 | TRBD2 | TRBJ2-3 | 17 | few
CSAGTSGFSYEQYF | TGCAGTGCTGGTACTAGCGGCTTCTCCTACGAGCAGTACTTC | TRBV20-1 | TRBD2 | TRBJ2-7 | 14 | NA